This T cell receptor (beta chain) was observed in a study of blood T cell repertoires in COVID-19. Study-wide context: The origin of the acute and convalescent COVID-19 samples was the United States, Italy and Spain. T cells, B-cell-depleted T cells, or PBMCs provided the cDNA or gDNA that served as material.

V gave up 3 bases and J gave up 10 bases, with 16 bases separating them. The germline gives CDR1 KGHSH, CDR2 LQKENI. The CDR3 is made up of 15 amino acids. Original processing notes: Researchers report that nucleated cell counts were estimated from reference gene primer amplification. The repertoire was sequenced with immunoSEQ multiplex PCR; TCRdb's copy has only in-frame clones and lacks some. V, J and clone size are taken as reported in that table, and D and trimming were inferred from the DNA itself. In the table there are hundreds of thousands of clones, about 90% of which are singletons. The receptor was derived from a woman in her seventies with COVID-19, enrolled during active disease. The chain couples TRBV18 to TRBJ1-6; a weak D match, TRBD1 (5 bases). What was sequenced was peripheral blood. CDR3 sequence: CASSPLGGEQSPLHF. For the CDR3, the DNA is TGTGCCAGCTCACCGTTGGGGGGGGAACAGTCACCCCTCCACTTT.